This TCR beta chain appears in the sequencing data of a study of Ad26.COV2.S vaccination and SARS-CoV-2 variants. The trim removed 4 bases at V and 4 bases at J, leaving 5 bases unmatched. From germline, CDR1 is SGHNT and CDR2 YYREEE (reference sequence). This CDR3 is built from 15 residues. Assay used: immunoSEQ multiplex PCR; TCRdb lists only in-frame clones, some missing. Of fewer than 500,000 clones listed, about 90% are singletons. Treatment given: roughly 19 received Ad26.COV2.S at low or high dose, single or two shots; 5 received placebo; per-sample allocation not given. Material that was analyzed had been drawn on day 63 after the first vaccine or placebo injection.

Sequences were derived from peripheral blood, sampled in a trial of Ad26.COV2.S vaccine versus placebo. The clonotype originates from a person aged 18 to 59 who received the Ad26.COV2.S COVID-19 vaccine or a placebo. The chain uses TRBV5-4 and TRBJ2-7; TRBD2 aligns across 13 bases. The CDR3 DNA is TGTGCCAGCAGCGTGGGACTAGCGGGACTTTACGAGCAGTACTTC. Translated: CASSVGLAGLYEQYF. The full variable domain, its missing parts supplied by reference TRBV5-4 and TRBJ2-7, is ETGVTQSPTHLIKTRGQQVTLRCSSQSGHNTVSWYQQALGQGPQFIFQYYREEENGRGNFPPRFSGLQFPNYSSELNVNALELDDSALYLCASSVGLAGLYEQYFGPGTRLTVT.